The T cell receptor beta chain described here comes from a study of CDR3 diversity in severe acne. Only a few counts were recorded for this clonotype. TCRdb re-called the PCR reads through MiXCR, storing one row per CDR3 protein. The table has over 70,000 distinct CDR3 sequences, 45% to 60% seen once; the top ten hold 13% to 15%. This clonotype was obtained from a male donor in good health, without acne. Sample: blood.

In DNA, the CDR3 is TGTGCCATCAGTGAGTCGCAGTACGAGCAGTACTTC. This translates into CAISESQYEQYF. The chain employs TRBV10-3 and TRBJ2-7, with D unresolved. The CDR3 length is 12 residues. CDR1 ENHRY and CDR2 SYGVKD come from the germline V gene. V was cut by 0 bases and J by 4 bases, with 4 bases left in between.